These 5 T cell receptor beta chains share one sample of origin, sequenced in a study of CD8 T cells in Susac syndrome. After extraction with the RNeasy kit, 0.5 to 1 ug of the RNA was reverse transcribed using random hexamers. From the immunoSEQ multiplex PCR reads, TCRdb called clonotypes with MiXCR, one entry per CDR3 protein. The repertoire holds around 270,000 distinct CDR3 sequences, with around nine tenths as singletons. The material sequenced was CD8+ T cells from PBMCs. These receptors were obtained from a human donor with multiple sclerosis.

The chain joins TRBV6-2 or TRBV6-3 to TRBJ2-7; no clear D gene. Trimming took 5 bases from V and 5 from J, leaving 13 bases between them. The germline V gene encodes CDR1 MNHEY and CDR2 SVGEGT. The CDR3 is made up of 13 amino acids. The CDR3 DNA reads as TGTGCCAGCAGTCCCTTCCTACTCGACGAGCAGTACTTC. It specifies CASSPFLLDEQYF.

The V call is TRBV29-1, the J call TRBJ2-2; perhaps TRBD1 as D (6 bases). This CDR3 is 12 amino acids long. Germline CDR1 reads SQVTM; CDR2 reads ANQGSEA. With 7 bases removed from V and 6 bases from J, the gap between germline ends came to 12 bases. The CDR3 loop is CSGLQGAGELFF. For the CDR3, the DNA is TGCAGCGGGCTACAGGGTGCCGGGGAGCTGTTTTTT.

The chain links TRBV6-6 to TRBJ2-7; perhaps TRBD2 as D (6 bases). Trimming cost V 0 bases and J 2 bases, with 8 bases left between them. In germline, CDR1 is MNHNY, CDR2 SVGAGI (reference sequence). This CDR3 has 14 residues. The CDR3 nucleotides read TGTGCCAGCAGTTACTCTGGGGGGACCTACGAGCAGTACTTC. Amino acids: CASSYSGGTYEQYF.

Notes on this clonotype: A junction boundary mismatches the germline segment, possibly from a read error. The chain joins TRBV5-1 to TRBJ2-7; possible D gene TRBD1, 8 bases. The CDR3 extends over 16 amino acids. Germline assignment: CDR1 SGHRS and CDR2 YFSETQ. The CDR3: CASILLGGTGGYEQYF. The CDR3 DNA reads TGCGCCAGCATCTTGTTGGGGGGGACAGGAGGATACGAGCAGTACTTC.

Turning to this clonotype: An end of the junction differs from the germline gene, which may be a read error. CDR3 DNA: TGTGCCGGCAGGAGTCGGGTGACCGGGGAGCTGTTTTTT. This codes for CAGRSRVTGELFF. The V call is TRBV6-5, the J call TRBJ2-2, with unresolved D. The germline gives CDR1 MNHEY, CDR2 SVGAGI. CDR3 length equals 13 residues.